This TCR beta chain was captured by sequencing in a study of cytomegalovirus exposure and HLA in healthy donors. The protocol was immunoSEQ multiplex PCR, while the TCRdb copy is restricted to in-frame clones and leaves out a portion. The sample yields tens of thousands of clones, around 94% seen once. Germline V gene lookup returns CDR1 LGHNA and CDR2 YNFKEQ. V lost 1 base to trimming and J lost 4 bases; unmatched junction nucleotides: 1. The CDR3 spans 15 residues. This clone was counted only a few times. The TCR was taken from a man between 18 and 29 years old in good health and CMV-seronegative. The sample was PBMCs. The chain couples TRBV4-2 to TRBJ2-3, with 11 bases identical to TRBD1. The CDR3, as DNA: TGTGCCAGCAGCCAAGGGACAGGGGGCGCAGATACGCAGTATTTT. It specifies CASSQGTGGADTQYF.